A selection of T cell receptor beta chains follows, all from one sample in a study of blood T cell repertoires in COVID-19. Here immunoSEQ multiplex PCR was the method, and the copy in TCRdb shows in-frame clones only, minus some. The table records a few hundred thousand clones, roughly 77% of them present only once. Sequenced: peripheral blood. These receptors all stem from a human donor with acute or convalescent COVID-19. The donor label of this sample is uncertain. Each CDR3 is given with its conserved first and last residue. The D gene is left open where the match is weak. Clone size is shown for a subset of rows, as once, few, many or a class of expanded clone.

clone_size | j_call | v_call | d_call | cdr3_aa | cdr3_nt
NA | TRBJ1-3 | TRBV5-1 | NA | CASSLARQYNGNTIYF | TGCGCCAGCAGCTTGGCGAGACAGTACAACGGAAACACCATATATTTT
few | TRBJ2-1 | TRBV30 | NA | CAWSLGRSLYNEQFF | TGTGCCTGGTCCCTAGGCCGTTCGTTATACAATGAGCAGTTCTTC
NA | TRBJ1-5 | TRBV7-2 | TRBD1 | CASSLRQGNNQPQHF | TGTGCCAGCAGCTTGCGACAGGGAAATAATCAGCCCCAGCATTTT
NA | TRBJ1-4 | TRBV5-6 | NA | CASSAPPGGTDEKLFF | TGTGCCAGCAGCGCCCCTCCGGGGGGGACGGATGAAAAACTGTTTTTT
NA | TRBJ1-5 | TRBV6-2/TRBV6-3 | NA | CASSYGGVTQHF | TGTGCCAGCAGTTACGGGGGGGTTACCCAGCATTTT
NA | TRBJ2-7 | TRBV7-2 | TRBD2 | CASSPSGTSGRPYEQYF | TGTGCCAGCAGCCCTTCCGGGACTAGCGGGAGACCCTACGAGCAGTACTTC
NA | TRBJ2-1 | TRBV7-9 | TRBD1 | CASSPDRGEQFF | TGTGCCAGCAGCCCCGACAGGGGTGAGCAGTTCTTC
NA | TRBJ1-3 | TRBV2 | NA | CASSDRGQGNRNTIYF | TGTGCCAGCAGTGACCGGGGACAAGGGAATAGAAACACCATATATTTT
NA | TRBJ1-4 | TRBV28 | NA | CASSSNRNLFF | TGTGCCAGCAGTTCTAACCGTAACCTGTTTTTT
NA | TRBJ2-3 | TRBV3-1/TRBV3-2 | NA | CASSQGTPTFTDTQYF | TGTGCCAGCTCCCAGGGGACGCCAACTTTCACAGATACGCAGTATTTT
NA | TRBJ2-5 | TRBV5-1 | TRBD1 | CASSWLQGYQETQYF | TGCGCCAGCAGCTGGCTACAGGGGTACCAAGAGACCCAGTACTTC
few | TRBJ1-4 | TRBV5-1 | NA | CASRTGFATNEKLFF | TGCGCCAGCAGGACAGGCTTTGCAACTAATGAAAAACTGTTTTTT
NA | TRBJ2-7 | TRBV28 | NA | CASSPITSTGTSYEQYF | TGTGCCAGCAGCCCCATAACCTCGACAGGTACCTCCTACGAGCAGTACTTC
NA | TRBJ1-3 | TRBV10-3 | TRBD1 | CATRDSSGNTIYF | TGTGCCACGAGGGACAGCTCTGGAAACACCATATATTTT
NA | TRBJ1-1 | TRBV11-2 | NA | CASSLDTTNTEAFF | TGTGCCAGCAGCTTAGATACCACAAACACTGAAGCTTTCTTT
NA | TRBJ1-6 | TRBV7-9 | NA | CASSLSVSGSPLHF | TGTGCCAGCAGCTTAAGTGTGAGCGGATCACCCCTCCACTTT
NA | TRBJ2-1 | TRBV5-7 | TRBD1 | CASINRGCNLSYNEQFF | TGTGCCAGCATAAACAGGGGGTGTAACCTCTCCTACAATGAGCAGTTCTTC
NA | TRBJ2-7 | TRBV24-1 | TRBD1 | CATSDSRDRVYEQYF | TGTGCCACCAGTGACTCCCGGGACAGGGTTTACGAGCAGTACTTC
NA | TRBJ2-7 | TRBV7-9 | NA | CASSLVGSSYEQYF | TGTGCCAGCAGCTTAGTAGGGAGCTCCTACGAGCAGTACTTC